Listed here is a single T cell receptor (beta chain). This entry belongs to a study of T cell responses to AZD1222 COVID-19 vaccine. CDR1 is LGHNA, CDR2 YNFKEQ, per germline. This CDR3 comprises 16 residues. V shed 0 bases and J 3 bases; nucleotides not matched to a gene: 6. The repertoire was sequenced with immunoSEQ multiplex PCR; TCRdb's copy has only in-frame clones and lacks some. The sample shows roughly 180,000 clones, over 85% of them seen only once. This sample comprised peripheral blood, obtained 28 days after the second dose of the MenACWY control vaccine. The V and J genes are TRBV4-2 and TRBJ2-7; 9 bases line up with TRBD1. This receptor was identified in an adult who received the MenACWY meningococcal vaccine as a control. The CDR3 loop is CASSQEFGTGLYEQYF. CDR3 DNA sequence: TGTGCCAGCAGCCAAGAATTTGGGACAGGGCTCTACGAGCAGTACTTC.